This entry describes one TCR beta chain. Its recognized antigen is unknown. No much larger clone exists at a distance of one base, and base qualities are not known. The cohort consisted of 600 to 700 healthy bone marrow donors. Cohort members were all nominally healthy when sampled, although unrecorded immune exposures were likely present. The donor tested CMV seronegative, placing the donor among the approximately 400 seronegative members of the cohort. Every donor gave a peripheral blood sample, and the peripheral blood mononuclear cells from that sample were used for TCR beta sequencing. Genomic DNA was extracted from the blood cell samples with the Qiagen DNeasy Blood Extraction Kit. The library came from the immunoSEQ multiplex PCR assay. The multiplex PCR relied on a mix of 60 forward primers for TCR Vbeta segments and 13 reverse primers for TCR Jbeta segments. A multiplex PCR assay on genomic DNA amplified the CDR3 region of rearranged TCR beta genes. Amplified TCR beta libraries were sequenced as 87-base-pair reads on the Illumina HiSeq System. Processing in the source paper ran as follows. A later analysis counted about 80 million unique TCR beta chains across the 500 to 850 repertoires, and roughly 9.9 million of these chains were shared by at least two donors. Raw reads were error-corrected and collapsed into unique sequences by a nearest-neighbor algorithm in which closely related sequences were merged to remove PCR and sequencing errors. CDR3 sequences were aligned to IMGT reference sequences to assign V, D and J gene segments. For a sequence to be retained, a match of at least six nucleotides to both a V gene segment and a J gene segment was required. A rearrangement was called productive if the CDR3 had no stop codons and remained in frame with V and J, and every other rearrangement was called non-productive. CDR3 was defined according to IMGT convention as the region running from the second conserved V-encoded cysteine to the conserved J-encoded phenylalanine. In an earlier analysis of around 600 of the donors, sequences lacking an unambiguous match to a single V gene segment were excluded. An earlier analysis of several hundred of the donors called V segments functional above 56.7% productive rearrangements and segregating when the between-donor standard deviation exceeded 5%. A statistical classification framework was built for diagnosing cytomegalovirus status from the catalog of TCR beta chain sequences. In a later analysis, TCR nucleotide sequences were compared against IMGT/GENE-DB human TR gene sequences so that V and J genes could be assigned. Using the TCRdist pipeline, a later analysis assigned CDR3 sequences along with most-parsimonious VDJ recombination scenarios. A later analysis defined each TCR beta chain by its CDR3 amino acid sequence plus V-gene family, and excluded reads lacking a unique V-gene family. To address suspected cross-contamination and a sequencing artifact, a later analysis removed 592 highly shared, low-generation-probability nucleotide sequences. A later analysis calculated a clonal expansion index for each public chain from normalized within-repertoire ranks of inferred template counts. A later analysis computed generation probabilities with a VDJ recombination model fitted to out-of-frame rearrangements, and checked the results against IGoR. In a later analysis, TCR-TCR, TCR-HLA and TCR-CMV co-occurrence was scored with hypergeometric tests, and a repertoire-size bias correction was applied to TCR pairs. A later analysis estimated false discovery rates by permuting HLA or CMV assignments 20 times. In a later analysis, co-occurring TCRs were grouped with DBSCAN, and TCRdist sequence similarity was added when clustering was performed within HLA-allele-positive subsets. Repertoires with fewer than 30,000 or more than 120,000 public chains were left out of co-occurrence clustering, as were about five repertoires with anomalous nucleotide sharing. Sourced from immuneACCESS, this table was stored by TCRdb with only in-frame sequences that have V and J called. A share of the clones is absent; for the studies checked, an unresolved V gene accounts for under half, and the remainder has no known explanation. V and J calls and clone size are given by that table; D and trimming were obtained from the DNA. The sample includes fewer than 150,000 clones, with approximately 80% observed a single time. Jointly, the top ten make up roughly 4.9% of the sample.

This sample was included in a study of cytomegalovirus exposure and HLA in healthy donors (dated by TCRdb to 2016 to 2017). About the investigation overall: An earlier analysis of several hundred of the donors reported more than 250 Gb of sequence data and 100 million to 130 million unique TCR beta sequences from roughly 180 million T cells. An early release that covered 640 HLA-typed donors contained approximately 290 gigabases of sequencing data and roughly 84 million unique TCR sequences. Of the approximately 400 genotyped donors, 80% to 90% were placed in the genetic ancestry cluster associated with self-reported Caucasian donors. The aim of the study was to test whether cataloging public T cell receptors could identify signatures of past pathogen exposure. The study profiled the T cell repertoires of under 850 subjects by immunosequencing and related them to cytomegalovirus serostatus. In addition to the first cohort of about 650 subjects, a separate validation cohort of 130 or so different subjects was used. The study combined high-throughput TCR immunosequencing, statistical association of individual TCRs with disease status, and machine learning to predict cytomegalovirus infection status. A later analysis re-analyzed previously published TCR beta repertoires from about 730 donors and added high-resolution HLA genotyping to study TCR occurrence patterns. The later analysis used no new phenotypic data to find candidate immune exposures, relying instead on TCR beta sequences and their occurrence across donors. An earlier analysis of a few hundred of the donors applied high-throughput TCR beta sequencing to assess whether each TCR beta V gene segment acted as functional or pseudogenic. Alongside the repertoire data, information on donor age, sex, ethnicity and CMV serostatus was compiled. In a later genetic analysis, genome-wide SNP genotypes for 398 of the 666 donors were used, and that subset was treated as a discovery cohort. Every repertoire in the discovery cohort had been generated on one and the same sequencing platform. Class I and class II HLA loci were covered by the typing at four-digit resolution. Typing coverage varied by locus: 629-630 donors for A, B, C, DRB1 and DQB1; approximately 500 for DQA1; about 590 for DPA1; more than 450 for DPB1. Because of strong linkage in the cohort, a handful of DR-DQ haplotypes were treated as single units for association and clustering. Among 398 genotyped donors of the cohort, an average of 235,054 unique TCR beta nucleotide sequences were sequenced per donor, about a sixth of them non-productive.

V gives up 4 bases and J gives up 2 bases, and the segment between their germline ends measures 10 bases. The CDR3 goes from the cysteine to the phenylalanine over 14 residues. CDR3 DNA only is kept here, 42 bases in frame from base 1. In the germline V gene, CDR1 corresponds to MRHNA and CDR2 to SNTAGT. General findings and caveats noted by the study authors: In an earlier analysis of approximately 600 of the donors, most TCR beta V segments were observed in productive rearrangements about 87% or about 30% of the time, broadly matching IMGT annotations. A further reported finding was that TCR beta sequences accurately predicted the HLA-A and HLA-B alleles for most subjects in the first cohort. A group of highly shared sequence variants was considered likely to be a technical artifact of the sequencing pipeline. In a later analysis, about 16,000 TCR beta sequences were associated with specific HLA alleles at a false discovery rate of 0.05. Because counts were too low, some 16 rarely observed V segments, including chromosome 9 orphons, were excluded from the earlier analysis of fewer than 650 of the donors. The 87-base-pair reads could not distinguish some IMGT-functional V segments, including TRBV6-2 and TRBV6-3, so those segments were excluded. The cohort was sequenced for TCR beta chains only, and without alpha or paired-chain data the features that could be detected were limited. For the cohort, immune exposure information was limited to CMV serostatus. According to a later genetic analysis, donors in an Asian-associated ancestry cluster had fewer N-insertions in productive TCRs than the roughly 670-donor mean. Because some donors lacked HLA typing at each locus, the association tests relied only on the typed subset. The classifier was reported to diagnose cytomegalovirus status with high specificity and sensitivity in both the original and validation cohorts. Most TCR sequences were observed very rarely across donors, whereas some public TCRs were present in many individuals. When HLA alleles, especially DR and DQ, strongly co-occurred, TCR associations were difficult to assign to individual alleles. A later genetic analysis associated a missense DCLRE1C variant with V-gene and J-gene trimming of TCR beta chains, and an independent cohort replicated the association. In a later analysis, the rate of TCR association differed among HLA loci, with DRB1 alleles having the most associated TCRs and HLA-C alleles having the fewest. Correlated functional status among segregating V segments might reflect linkage disequilibrium, but an unknown experimental factor could not be ruled out. It was suggested by the authors that the approach could potentially be generalized to other disease states and immunological phenotypes. A later analysis found that most CMV-associated TCR beta chains appeared HLA-restricted, with HLA associations seemingly driven largely by CMV exposure. The presence/absence analyses assumed that sequencing depth was roughly uniform across donors, and that assumption may not be true. In the study, around 150 TCR beta chains were listed as associated with cytomegalovirus. In a later analysis, several top co-occurrence clusters were reported to appear linked to parvovirus B19, influenza, CMV and Epstein-Barr virus. Compared with equally common non-associated chains, HLA-associated TCR beta chains in a later analysis were more clonally expanded and had lower generation probabilities. A few of the identified cytomegalovirus-associated TCR beta chains were confirmed in vitro to be specific for cytomegalovirus antigens.

The chain is assembled from TRBV6-4 and TRBJ2-3, with no D gene named confidently. This TCR was sampled from a woman aged 45-65 years in good health and CMV-seronegative. Sequencing was carried out using PBMCs. The encoded CDR3 is CASSGSQATDTQYF. The bases are TGTGCCAGCAGTGGATCCCAGGCCACAGATACGCAGTATTTT.